The clone carrying this TCR beta chain was observed a single time. Antigen unknown. Primers included in the PCR were 60 Vbeta and 13 Jbeta primers. Original processing methods: There were 80 million or so unique TCR beta chains by a later count, and about 12 million of them were shared. Sequencing used immunoSEQ multiplex PCR; TCRdb keeps in-frame clones, though not all of them. Clone size and V and J calls were adopted from that table, with D and trimming inferred from the DNA. The sample gives about 120,000 clones, about 79% of which show up once; around 2.6% is in the top ten. The record originates from a study of cytomegalovirus exposure and HLA in healthy donors. Overall study findings and caveats: In a later analysis, approximately 15,000 TCR beta sequences were associated with HLA alleles at 0.05 false discovery rate. Rarity marked most TCR sequences, yet some public TCRs occurred in many donors.

The sequenced sample was PBMCs. The clonotype comes from a woman aged 18-29 years in good health and CMV-seronegative.

Written as DNA, the CDR3 is TGTGCCAGTAGTGGCCGGGGACTAGCGGGAGTCGACTGGAGGACAGATACGCAGTATTTT. Translating gives CASSGRGLAGVDWRTDTQYF. The rearrangement uses TRBV19 and TRBJ2-3; 14 nucleotides line up with TRBD2. This CDR3 has 20 amino acids. J gave up 3 bases and V 5 bases, and 16 bases lay outside the gene matches. The germline CDR1 and CDR2 sequences are LNHDA and SQIVND (reference sequence). Combining the CDR3 with reference TRBV19 and TRBJ2-3 gives the whole variable domain DGGITQSPKYLFRKEGQNVTLSCEQNLNHDAMYWYRQDPGQGLRLIYYSQIVNDFQKGDIAEGYSVSREKKESFPLTVTSAQKNPTAFYLCASSGRGLAGVDWRTDTQYFGPGTRLTVL.